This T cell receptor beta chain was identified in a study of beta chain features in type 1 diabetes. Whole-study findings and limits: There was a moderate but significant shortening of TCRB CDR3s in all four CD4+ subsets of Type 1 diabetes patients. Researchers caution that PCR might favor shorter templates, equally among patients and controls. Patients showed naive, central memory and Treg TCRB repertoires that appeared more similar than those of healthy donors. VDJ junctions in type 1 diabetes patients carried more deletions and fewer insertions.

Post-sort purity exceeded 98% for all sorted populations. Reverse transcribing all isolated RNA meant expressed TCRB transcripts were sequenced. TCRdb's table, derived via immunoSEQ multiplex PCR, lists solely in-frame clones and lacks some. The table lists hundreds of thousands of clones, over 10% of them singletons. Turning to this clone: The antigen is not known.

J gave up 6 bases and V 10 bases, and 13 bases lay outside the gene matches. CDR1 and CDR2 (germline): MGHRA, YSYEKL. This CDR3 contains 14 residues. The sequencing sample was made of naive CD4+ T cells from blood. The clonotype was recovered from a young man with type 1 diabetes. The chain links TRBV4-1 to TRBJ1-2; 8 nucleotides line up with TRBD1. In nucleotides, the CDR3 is TGCGCCACCCGGACAGGGAAAAGTGACGATGGCTACACCTTC. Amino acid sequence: CATRTGKSDDGYTF.